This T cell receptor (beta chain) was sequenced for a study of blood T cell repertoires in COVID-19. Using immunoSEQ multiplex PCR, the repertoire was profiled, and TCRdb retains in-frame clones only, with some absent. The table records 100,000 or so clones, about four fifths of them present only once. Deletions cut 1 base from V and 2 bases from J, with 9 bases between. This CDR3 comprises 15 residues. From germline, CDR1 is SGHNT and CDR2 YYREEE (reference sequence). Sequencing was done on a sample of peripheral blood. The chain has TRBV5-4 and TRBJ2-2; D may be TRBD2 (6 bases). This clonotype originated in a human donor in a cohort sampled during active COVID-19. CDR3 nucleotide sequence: TGTGCCAGCAGCTTGCCTAGCGCAAACACCGGGGAGCTGTTTTTT. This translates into CASSLPSANTGELFF.